This T cell receptor beta chain was obtained from a study of tumor-infiltrating lymphocytes in primary liver carcinoma. Study-wide context: Productive TCRbeta read counts per sample ran from roughly 3.8 to 7.5 million and were similar across tissue types. Broader study findings: CD8+ and CD4+ repertoires went uncompared, the samples being bulk unsorted.

There are 19 residues in the CDR3. Germline V gives CDR1 SGHAT, CDR2 FQNNGV. Trimming took off 3 bases at V and 2 bases at J, with 24 bases between the two ends. They got blood RNA out of unsorted whole blood and also pulled out germline DNA. This clonotype was observed at least ten times. Its antigen is not known. The template, around 540 ng total RNA, yielded TCR beta cDNA made with a constant-region primer. Employing slightly modified ARM-PCR, three nested multiplex PCR rounds were run, and these gave rise to the TCR beta libraries. With TRBV1-TRBV30 forward primers and a C-beta reverse primer, the first two PCR rounds were run for 9 to 10 cycles each. One entry per CDR3 protein results from TCRdb running MiXCR on the multiplex PCR reads. The table has 300,000 to 400,000 distinct CDR3 sequences, almost 65% seen once.

J is TRBJ2-3 and V is TRBV11-2; D may correspond to TRBD1 or TRBD2 (5 bases each). This TCR was recovered from a middle-aged man with primary liver carcinoma and hepatitis B virus infection. The sequenced sample was peripheral blood. The chain's CDR3 is CASSFFPGTGGSFTDTQYF. The CDR3 region has the DNA TGTGCCAGCAGCTTCTTCCCCGGGACCGGCGGGTCTTTCACAGATACGCAGTATTTT.